A selection of T cell receptor beta chains follows, all from one sample in a study of blood T cell repertoires in COVID-19. Profiled with immunoSEQ multiplex PCR; TCRdb holds only in-frame clones, not every one. The sample consists of approximately 480,000 clones, roughly nine tenths of them appearing once. The sequenced material came from PBMCs or T cells enriched from blood (not recorded which). The receptors originated from a young woman who had recovered from COVID-19. CDR3s include the opening cysteine and the closing phenylalanine or tryptophan. The D gene is left open where the match is weak. Some rows have no size entry. The others give once, few or many, or a class for an expanded clone.

d_gene	abundance	j_gene	v_gene	CDR3aa	CDR3nt
TRBD1	.	TRBJ1-1	TRBV28	CASRRGHSSGSEAFF	TGTGCCAGCAGAAGGGGGCATTCCTCAGGGAGTGAAGCTTTCTTT
.	.	TRBJ2-7	TRBV25-1	CASSERLEAGDGEQYF	TGTGCCAGCAGTGAAAGGCTCGAGGCAGGGGACGGCGAGCAGTACTTC
.	once	TRBJ2-3	TRBV6-5	CASRRVSTDTQYF	TGTGCCAGCAGACGGGTGTCCACAGATACGCAGTATTTT
TRBD1	few	TRBJ2-7	TRBV14	CASSQDWGQGFYEQYF	TGTGCCAGCAGCCAAGACTGGGGACAGGGGTTCTACGAGCAGTACTTC
.	.	TRBJ2-1	TRBV29-1	CSVGKNEQFF	TGCAGCGTTGGTAAAAATGAGCAGTTCTTC
TRBD1	.	TRBJ2-5	TRBV30	CAWSQGTGGLKYF	TGTGCCTGGAGTCAAGGGACAGGCGGACTAAAGTACTTC
.	.	TRBJ1-2	TRBV3-1/TRBV3-2	CASSQAVGDGYTF	TGTGCCAGCAGCCAAGCAGTAGGGGATGGCTACACCTTC
TRBD1	.	TRBJ2-5	TRBV5-4	CASSLMQGAGGETQYF	TGTGCCAGCAGCTTGATGCAGGGGGCAGGGGGAGAGACCCAGTACTTC
.	.	TRBJ2-7	TRBV5-6	CASRRQDLSYEQYF	TGTGCCAGCAGAAGACAGGACCTCTCCTACGAGCAGTACTTC
.	once	TRBJ1-2	TRBV14	CASSQDLNSYGYTF	TGTGCCAGCAGCCAAGATTTGAACAGCTATGGCTACACCTTC
TRBD2	.	TRBJ2-3	TRBV7-8	CASSSLAGITDTQYF	TGTGCCAGCAGCTCATTAGCGGGGATCACAGATACGCAGTATTTT
.	.	TRBJ1-5	TRBV5-6	CASSSNGAGIQPQHF	TGTGCCAGCAGCTCAAATGGGGCAGGCATCCAGCCCCAGCATTTT
TRBD1	.	TRBJ2-5	TRBV11-2	CASSFTGAQETQYF	TGTGCCAGCAGCTTTACAGGGGCCCAAGAGACCCAGTACTTC
TRBD1	.	TRBJ2-5	TRBV12-3/TRBV12-4	CASMTGGETQYF	TGTGCCAGCATGACAGGGGGAGAGACCCAGTACTTC
.	.	TRBJ1-2	TRBV5-5	CASSSGSLYGYTF	TGTGCCAGCAGCTCAGGAAGTCTCTATGGCTACACCTTC
.	few	TRBJ1-2	TRBV6-5	CASSGGRVYGYTF	TGTGCCAGTTCGGGGGGGAGAGTTTATGGCTACACCTTC
TRBD2	.	TRBJ2-7	TRBV12-5	CASGLGNSGVLPYEQYF	TGTGCTAGTGGTTTGGGCAATAGCGGGGTCCTCCCCTACGAGCAGTACTTC
TRBD2	once	TRBJ2-3	TRBV11-3	CASSYGLAGGQADTQYF	TGTGCCAGCAGCTACGGACTAGCGGGGGGGCAGGCAGATACGCAGTATTTT
.	.	TRBJ1-1	TRBV5-8	CASTPSPGATEAFF	TGTGCCAGCACCCCATCCCCAGGGGCAACTGAAGCTTTCTTT
.	.	TRBJ1-6	TRBV10-3	CAISEMAGSENSPLHF	TGTGCCATCAGTGAGATGGCAGGAAGTGAAAATTCACCCCTCCACTTT
TRBD1	.	TRBJ2-7	TRBV19	CASSRTGDSYEQYF	TGTGCCAGTAGTCGTACAGGGGATTCCTACGAGCAGTACTTC
TRBD2	.	TRBJ2-5	TRBV18	CASSPRTSGEETQYF	TGTGCCAGCTCACCACGGACTAGCGGGGAAGAGACCCAGTACTTC
.	few	TRBJ1-2	TRBV30	CAWTLGGGNGYTF	TGTGCCTGGACCCTTGGGGGGGGGAACGGCTACACCTTC
.	.	TRBJ1-1	TRBV19	CASSIGRNTEAFF	TGTGCCAGTAGTATTGGCCGGAACACTGAAGCTTTCTTT
.	.	TRBJ1-5	TRBV12-5	CASGFQGIKPQHF	TGTGCTAGTGGTTTTCAGGGGATCAAGCCCCAGCATTTT
TRBD1	.	TRBJ1-1	TRBV6-4	CASSRTGKTEAFF	TGTGCCAGCAGCAGGACAGGGAAAACTGAAGCTTTCTTT
.	.	TRBJ2-2	TRBV7-9	CASSLRPSGTGELFF	TGTGCCAGCAGCTTGCGACCCTCAGGGACCGGGGAGCTGTTTTTT
.	.	TRBJ1-5	TRBV2	CASRWGGAGQPQHF	TGTGCCAGTAGATGGGGGGGCGCAGGGCAGCCCCAGCATTTT
TRBD1	.	TRBJ1-5	TRBV9	CASSADRGAGVPQHF	TGTGCCAGCAGCGCAGACAGGGGCGCGGGGGTACCCCAGCATTTT
TRBD1	.	TRBJ1-3	TRBV5-1	CASSLGQGVTSGNTIYF	TGCGCCAGCAGCTTGGGGCAGGGGGTTACCTCTGGAAACACCATATATTTT
.	.	TRBJ1-5	TRBV30	CAARVSNQPQHF	TGTGCGGCCCGGGTAAGCAATCAGCCCCAGCATTTT
.	.	TRBJ2-5	TRBV3-1/TRBV3-2	CASTGRGGVRETQYF	TGTGCCAGCACCGGTCGAGGGGGTGTTCGGGAGACCCAGTACTTC
.	.	TRBJ1-2	TRBV9	CASNRNLGDYGYTF	TGTGCCAGCAATCGGAACCTAGGGGACTATGGCTACACCTTC
.	.	TRBJ1-3	TRBV27	CASSFTGGIGNTIYF	TGTGCCAGCAGTTTCACCGGGGGGATAGGAAACACCATATATTTT
.	.	TRBJ2-3	TRBV25-1	CASSLRTAADTQYF	TGTGCCAGCAGTCTGCGGACAGCCGCAGATACGCAGTATTTT
.	.	TRBJ2-5	TRBV4-1	CASSQDHYRRGIQETQYF	TGCGCCAGCAGCCAAGATCACTATCGACGGGGGATACAAGAGACCCAGTACTTC
TRBD1	once	TRBJ1-2	TRBV28	CASSFPGGGGTADGYTF	TGTGCCAGCAGTTTCCCCGGGGGGGGAGGGACAGCTGATGGCTACACCTTC
.	.	TRBJ1-1	TRBV5-5	CASRGAGGFVSNTEAFF	TGTGCCAGCAGGGGGGCCGGGGGGTTCGTTTCGAACACTGAAGCTTTCTTT
.	.	TRBJ1-2	TRBV28	CASSGGVFMDGYTF	TGTGCCAGCAGTGGGGGGGTATTTATGGATGGCTACACCTTC
.	.	TRBJ1-6	TRBV6-5	CASKIQASTNSPLHF	TGTGCCAGCAAGATACAGGCCAGCACGAATTCACCCCTCCACTTT
TRBD1	.	TRBJ1-1	TRBV7-8	CASSLTQGKGTEAFF	TGTGCCAGCTCCCTTACACAGGGGAAAGGAACTGAAGCTTTCTTT
.	.	TRBJ2-3	TRBV7-9	CASSLLETDTQYF	TGTGCCAGCAGCTTACTAGAAACAGATACGCAGTATTTT
TRBD1	.	TRBJ2-7	TRBV5-1	CASSFTGGRYEQYF	TGCGCCAGCAGCTTCACAGGGGGGAGGTACGAGCAGTACTTC
TRBD1	.	TRBJ2-7	TRBV18	CASSLRGSEQYF	TGTGCCAGCTCACTCAGGGGGTCCGAGCAGTACTTC
.	once	TRBJ2-1	TRBV7-8	CASSLPGNEQFF	TGTGCCAGCAGCTTGCCCGGCAATGAGCAGTTCTTC
.	.	TRBJ1-6	TRBV28	CASSAGSVGSPLHF	TGTGCCAGCAGTGCAGGGTCCGTGGGATCACCCCTCCACTTT
TRBD1	once	TRBJ2-3	TRBV5-1	CATSLPGQNTDTQYF	TGCGCCACCTCACTCCCGGGACAGAACACAGATACGCAGTATTTT
.	.	TRBJ1-1	TRBV15	CATSRDFNTEAFF	TGTGCCACCAGCAGAGATTTCAACACCGAAGCTTTCTTT
.	.	TRBJ1-1	TRBV5-5	CASSSFMGAGTEAFF	TGTGCCAGCAGCTCTTTTATGGGCGCGGGTACTGAAGCTTTCTTT
.	.	TRBJ1-2	TRBV12-5	CASGPGWGYTF	TGTGCTAGTGGTCCGGGGTGGGGCTACACCTTC
TRBD1	.	TRBJ2-7	TRBV4-1	CASSQDPGQGYEQYF	TGCGCCAGCAGCCAAGATCCCGGACAGGGGTACGAGCAGTACTTC
TRBD1	.	TRBJ1-1	TRBV19	CASSPGTGLGNTEAFF	TGTGCCAGTAGTCCCGGGACAGGGTTGGGGAACACTGAAGCTTTCTTT